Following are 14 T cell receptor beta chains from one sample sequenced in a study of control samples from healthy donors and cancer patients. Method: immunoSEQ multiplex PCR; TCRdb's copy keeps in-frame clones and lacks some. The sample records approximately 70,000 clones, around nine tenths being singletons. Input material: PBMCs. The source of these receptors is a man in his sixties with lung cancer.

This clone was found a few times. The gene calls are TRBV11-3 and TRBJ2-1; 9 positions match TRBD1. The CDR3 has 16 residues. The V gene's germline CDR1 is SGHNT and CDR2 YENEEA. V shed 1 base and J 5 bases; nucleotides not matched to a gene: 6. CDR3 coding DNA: TGTGCCAGCAGCTTAGCTGGTGGACAGGGGAACAATGAGCAGTTCTTC. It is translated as CASSLAGGQGNNEQFF.

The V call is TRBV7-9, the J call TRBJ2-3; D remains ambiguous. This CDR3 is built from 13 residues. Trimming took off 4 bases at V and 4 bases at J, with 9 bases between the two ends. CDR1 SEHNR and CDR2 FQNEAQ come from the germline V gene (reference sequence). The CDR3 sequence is CASSSRLPDTQYF. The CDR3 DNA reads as TGTGCCAGCAGCTCCAGACTCCCAGATACGCAGTATTTT.

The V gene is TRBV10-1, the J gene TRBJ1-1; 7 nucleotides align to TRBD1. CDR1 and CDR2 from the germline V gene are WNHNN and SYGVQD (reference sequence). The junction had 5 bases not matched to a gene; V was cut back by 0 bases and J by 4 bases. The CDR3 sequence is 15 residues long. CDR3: CASSESRQGITEAFF. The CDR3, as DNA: TGCGCCAGCAGTGAGTCGCGACAGGGTATCACTGAAGCTTTCTTT.

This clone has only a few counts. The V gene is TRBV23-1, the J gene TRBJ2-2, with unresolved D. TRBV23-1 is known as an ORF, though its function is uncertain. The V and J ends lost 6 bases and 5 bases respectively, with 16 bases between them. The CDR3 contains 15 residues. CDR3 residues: CASSLHVSLTGELFF. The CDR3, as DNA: TGCGCCAGCAGCCTACACGTAAGCCTTACCGGGGAGCTGTTTTTT.

CDR3 region: CASSPRVDGNTIYF. The CDR3 DNA is TGCGCCAGCAGCCCCAGGGTTGACGGAAACACCATATATTTT. This sequence joins TRBV5-1 and TRBJ1-3; possible D gene TRBD1, 5 bases. This CDR3 has 14 residues. The germline V gene has CDR1 SGHRS and CDR2 YFSETQ. V gave up 4 bases and J gave up 4 bases, with 12 bases separating them. Filled out from reference TRBV5-1 and TRBJ1-3, the complete variable domain reads KAGVTQTPRYLIKTRGQQVTLSCSPISGHRSVSWYQQTPGQGLQFLFEYFSETQRNKGNFPGRFSGRQFSNSRSEMNVSTLELGDSALYLCASSPRVDGNTIYFGEGSWLTVV.

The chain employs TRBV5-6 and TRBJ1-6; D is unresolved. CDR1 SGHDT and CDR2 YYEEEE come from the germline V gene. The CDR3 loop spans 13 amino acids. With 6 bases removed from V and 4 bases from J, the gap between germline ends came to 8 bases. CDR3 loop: CASTLGYNSPLHF. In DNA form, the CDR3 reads TGTGCCAGCACCCTGGGTTATAATTCACCCCTCCACTTT.

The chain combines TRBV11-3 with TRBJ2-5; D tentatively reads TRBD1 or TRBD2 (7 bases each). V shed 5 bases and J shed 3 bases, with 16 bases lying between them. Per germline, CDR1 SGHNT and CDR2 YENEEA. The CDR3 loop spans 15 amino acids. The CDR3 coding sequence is TGTGCCAGCAGCCCAGGGGGGGTGCGGAAAGAGACCCAGTACTTC. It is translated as CASSPGGVRKETQYF.

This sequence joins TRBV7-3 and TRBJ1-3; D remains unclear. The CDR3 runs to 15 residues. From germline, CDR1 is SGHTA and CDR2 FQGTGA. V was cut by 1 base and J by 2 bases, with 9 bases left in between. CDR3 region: CASSLSHGAGNTIYF. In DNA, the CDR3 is TGTGCCAGCAGCTTAAGCCATGGGGCTGGAAACACCATATATTTT.

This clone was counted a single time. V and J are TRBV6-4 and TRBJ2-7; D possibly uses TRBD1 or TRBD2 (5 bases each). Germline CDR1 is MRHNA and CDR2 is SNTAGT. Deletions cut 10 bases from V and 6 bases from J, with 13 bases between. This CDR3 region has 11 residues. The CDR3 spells CATGARVEQYV. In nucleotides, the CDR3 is TGTGCCACCGGGGCGCGGGTCGAGCAGTACGTC.

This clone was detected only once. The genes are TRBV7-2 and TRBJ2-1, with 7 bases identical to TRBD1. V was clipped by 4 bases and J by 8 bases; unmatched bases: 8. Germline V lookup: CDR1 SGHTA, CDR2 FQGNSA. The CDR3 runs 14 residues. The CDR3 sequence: CASSSKQGLDEQFF. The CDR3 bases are TGTGCCAGCAGCTCCAAACAGGGGTTGGATGAGCAGTTCTTC.

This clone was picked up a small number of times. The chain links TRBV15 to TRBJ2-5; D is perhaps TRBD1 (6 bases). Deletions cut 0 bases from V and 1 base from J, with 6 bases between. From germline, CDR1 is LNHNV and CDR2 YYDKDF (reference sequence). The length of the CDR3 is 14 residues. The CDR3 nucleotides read TGTGCCACCAGCAGAGACAGGGGCCAAGAGACCCAGTACTTC. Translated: CATSRDRGQETQYF.

The CDR3, as DNA: TGTGCCAGCAGTGAACGGACAGGGATGAACACTGAAGCTTTCTTT. Its translation is CASSERTGMNTEAFF. The V and J genes are TRBV6-1 and TRBJ1-1, with TRBD1 identical over 8 bases. J lost 0 bases, V lost 2 bases, and 2 bases had no gene match. CDR1 and CDR2 (germline): MNHNS, SASEGT. There are 15 residues in the CDR3.

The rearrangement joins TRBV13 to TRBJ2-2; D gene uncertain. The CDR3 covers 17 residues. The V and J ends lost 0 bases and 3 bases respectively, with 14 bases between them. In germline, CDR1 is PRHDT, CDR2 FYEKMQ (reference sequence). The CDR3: CASSLGRVGIDTGELFF. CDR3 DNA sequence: TGTGCCAGCAGCTTAGGAAGGGTAGGGATAGACACCGGGGAGCTGTTTTTT.

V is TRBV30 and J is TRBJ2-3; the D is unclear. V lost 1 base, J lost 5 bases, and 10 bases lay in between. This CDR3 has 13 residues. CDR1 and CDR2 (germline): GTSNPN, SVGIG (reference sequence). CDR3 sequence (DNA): TGTGCCTGGAGTGAATTAGCCCGAGATACGCAGTATTTT. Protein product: CAWSELARDTQYF.